The T cell receptor beta chain described here comes from a study of radiation and T cells in renal cell carcinoma. Overall study results and limits: From baseline, blood top tumor clonotypes peaked at 2 weeks post-radiation. Without pretreatment biopsies, baseline tumor clonotype presence was undetermined.

Here immunoSEQ multiplex PCR was the method, and the copy in TCRdb shows in-frame clones only, minus some. The sample includes roughly 80,000 clones, approximately 83% seen only once; the top ten take around 21%. The time point denotes: blood 2 weeks post-SBRT. Treatment defined: 15 Gy SBRT to primary tumor, nephrectomy 4 weeks later. Remarks on this clone: The antigen remains undetermined.

Germline V gene sequence: CDR1 MNHNY, CDR2 SVGAGI (reference sequence). This CDR3 has 15 amino acids. The V and J ends lost 5 bases and 0 bases respectively, with 14 bases between them. This TCR came from a woman aged 45-65 years with renal cell carcinoma. The chain links TRBV6-6 to TRBJ2-7; tentative D call: TRBD2 (5 bases). Here the sequenced sample was blood, taken from a patient whose treatment included radiotherapy and nephrectomy. CDR3: CASSIKSRDSYEQYF. Here the CDR3 DNA reads TGTGCCAGCAGTATTAAGTCCCGGGACTCCTACGAGCAGTACTTC.